The clone carrying this T cell receptor (beta chain) has only a few counts. Its target is unknown. The record originates from a study of response to subunit inactivated influenza vaccine. V lost 7 bases, J lost 3 bases, and 20 bases lay in between. The length of the CDR3 is 16 residues. Germline V gene lookup returns CDR1 SGHAT and CDR2 FQNNGV. TCRdb re-called the RT-PCR reads with MiXCR, one entry per CDR3 protein. The table includes some 500,000 distinct CDR3 sequences, 10% to 15% detected once. Study findings and constraints: Each seasonal influenza vaccination, the authors suggested, recruits few new T cells.

The chain recombines TRBV11-2 with TRBJ2-3; D might be TRBD1 (7 bases). This receptor was obtained from a man between 50 and 59 years old who received an inactivated influenza vaccine. Sample: PBMCs from blood, taken roughly 6 weeks after vaccination. The CDR3 region has the DNA TGTGCCAGCACCCCGGTAAGGGGGCGGGGTACAGATACGCAGTATTTT. This encodes CASTPVRGRGTDTQYF.